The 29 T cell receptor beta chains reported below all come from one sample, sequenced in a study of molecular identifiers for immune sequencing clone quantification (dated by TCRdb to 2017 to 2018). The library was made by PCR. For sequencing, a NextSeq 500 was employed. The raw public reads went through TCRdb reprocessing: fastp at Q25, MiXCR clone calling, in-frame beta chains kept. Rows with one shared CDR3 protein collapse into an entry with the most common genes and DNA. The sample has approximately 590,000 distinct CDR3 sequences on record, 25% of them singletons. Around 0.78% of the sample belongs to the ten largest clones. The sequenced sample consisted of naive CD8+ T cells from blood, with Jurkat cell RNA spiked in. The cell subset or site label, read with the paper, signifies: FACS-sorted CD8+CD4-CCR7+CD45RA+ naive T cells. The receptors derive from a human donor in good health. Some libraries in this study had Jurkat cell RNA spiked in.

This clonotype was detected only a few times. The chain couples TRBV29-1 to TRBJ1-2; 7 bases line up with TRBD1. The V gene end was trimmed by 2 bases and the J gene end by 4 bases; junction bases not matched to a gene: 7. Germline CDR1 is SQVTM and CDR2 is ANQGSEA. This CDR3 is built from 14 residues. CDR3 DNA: TGCAGCGTTGAAAACAGGGGTATCGGCTATGGCTACACCTTC. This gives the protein CSVENRGIGYGYTF.

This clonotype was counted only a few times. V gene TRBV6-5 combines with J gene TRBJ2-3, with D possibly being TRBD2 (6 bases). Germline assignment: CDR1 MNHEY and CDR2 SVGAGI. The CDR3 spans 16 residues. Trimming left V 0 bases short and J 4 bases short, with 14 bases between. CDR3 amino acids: CASSYSSSWEADTQYF. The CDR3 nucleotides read TGTGCCAGCAGTTACTCGAGTAGCTGGGAGGCAGATACGCAGTATTTT.

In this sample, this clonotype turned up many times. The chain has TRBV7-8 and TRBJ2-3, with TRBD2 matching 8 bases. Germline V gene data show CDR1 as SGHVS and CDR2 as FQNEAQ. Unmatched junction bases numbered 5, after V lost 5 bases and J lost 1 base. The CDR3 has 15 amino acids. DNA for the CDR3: TGTGCCAGCAGCGCCGGGACTAGACGCACAGATACGCAGTATTTT. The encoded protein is CASSAGTRRTDTQYF.

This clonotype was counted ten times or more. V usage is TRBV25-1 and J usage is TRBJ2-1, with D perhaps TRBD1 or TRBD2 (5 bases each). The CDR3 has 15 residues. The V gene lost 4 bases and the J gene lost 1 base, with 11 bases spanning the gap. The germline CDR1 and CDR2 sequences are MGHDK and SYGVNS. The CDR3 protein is CASSVIGGSYNEQFF. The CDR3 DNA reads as TGTGCCAGCAGTGTAATTGGGGGTTCCTACAATGAGCAGTTCTTC.

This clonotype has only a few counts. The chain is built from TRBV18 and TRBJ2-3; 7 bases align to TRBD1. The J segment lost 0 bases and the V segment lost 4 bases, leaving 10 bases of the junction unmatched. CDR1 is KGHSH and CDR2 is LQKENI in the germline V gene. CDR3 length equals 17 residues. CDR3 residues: CASSLTTRTGSTDTQYF. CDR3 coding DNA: TGTGCCAGCTCACTAACGACGAGGACAGGTAGCACAGATACGCAGTATTTT.

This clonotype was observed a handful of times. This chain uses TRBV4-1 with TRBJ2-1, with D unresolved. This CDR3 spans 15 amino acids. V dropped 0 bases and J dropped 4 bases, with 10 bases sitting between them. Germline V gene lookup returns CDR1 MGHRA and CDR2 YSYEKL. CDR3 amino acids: CASSQDAVLYNEQFF. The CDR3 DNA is TGCGCCAGCAGCCAAGATGCGGTACTATACAATGAGCAGTTCTTC.

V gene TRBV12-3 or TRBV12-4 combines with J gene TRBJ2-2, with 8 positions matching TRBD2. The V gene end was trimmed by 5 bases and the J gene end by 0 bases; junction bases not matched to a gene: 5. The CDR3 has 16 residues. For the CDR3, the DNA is TGTGCCAGCAGTGCTAGCGGGTATCCGAACACCGGGGAGCTGTTTTTT. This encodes CASSASGYPNTGELFF.

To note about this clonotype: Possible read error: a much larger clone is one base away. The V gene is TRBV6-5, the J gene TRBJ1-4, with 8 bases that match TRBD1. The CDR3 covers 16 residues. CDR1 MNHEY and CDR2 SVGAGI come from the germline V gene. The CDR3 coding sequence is TGTGCCAGCAGTTACTCCACAGGGGGAACTAATGAAAAACTGTGTTTT. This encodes CASSYSTGGTNEKLCF.

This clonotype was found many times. CDR3 region: CASRGSGANVLTF. CDR3 in DNA: TGTGCCAGCAGGGGCTCTGGGGCCAACGTCCTGACTTTC. The genes are TRBV27 and TRBJ2-6; D not resolved. This CDR3 has 13 residues. The V end lost 6 bases, the J end lost 0 bases, and 3 bases lay between the germline ends. Germline V gene lookup returns CDR1 MNHEY and CDR2 SMNVEV (reference sequence).

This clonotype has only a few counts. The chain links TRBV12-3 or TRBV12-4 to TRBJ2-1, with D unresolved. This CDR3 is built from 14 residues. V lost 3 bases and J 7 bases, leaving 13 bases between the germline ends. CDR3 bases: TGTGCCAGCAGTTTTTCCCTTCTGAAGAATGAGCAGTTCTTC. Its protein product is CASSFSLLKNEQFF.

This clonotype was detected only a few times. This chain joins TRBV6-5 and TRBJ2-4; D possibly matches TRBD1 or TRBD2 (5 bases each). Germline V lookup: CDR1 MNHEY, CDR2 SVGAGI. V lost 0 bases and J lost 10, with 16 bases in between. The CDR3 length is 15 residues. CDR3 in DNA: TGTGCCAGCAGTTACTCGCGGACAAGGGAGAGGATTCAGTACTTC. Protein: CASSYSRTRERIQYF.

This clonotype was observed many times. CDR3 sequence: CASSQVLGSNQPQHF. Here the CDR3 DNA reads TGTGCCAGCAGCCAAGTTTTGGGTAGCAATCAGCCCCAGCATTTT. This chain links TRBV3-1 with TRBJ1-5; D gene uncertain. CDR1 and CDR2 from the germline V gene are LGHDT and YNNKEL (reference sequence). The CDR3 covers 15 residues. V lost 1 base and J 0 bases, leaving 7 bases between the germline ends.

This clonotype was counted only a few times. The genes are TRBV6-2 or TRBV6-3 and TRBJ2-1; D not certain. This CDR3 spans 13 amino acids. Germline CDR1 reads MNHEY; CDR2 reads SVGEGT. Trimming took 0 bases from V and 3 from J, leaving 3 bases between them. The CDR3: CASSYSVYNEQFF. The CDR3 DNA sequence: TGTGCCAGCAGTTACTCGGTCTACAATGAGCAGTTCTTC.

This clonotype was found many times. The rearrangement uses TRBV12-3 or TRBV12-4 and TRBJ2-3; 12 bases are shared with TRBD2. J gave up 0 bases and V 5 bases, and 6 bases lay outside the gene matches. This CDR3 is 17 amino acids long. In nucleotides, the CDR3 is TGTGCCAGCAGTAGTACTAGCGGGGGGCCTAGCACAGATACGCAGTATTTT. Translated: CASSSTSGGPSTDTQYF.

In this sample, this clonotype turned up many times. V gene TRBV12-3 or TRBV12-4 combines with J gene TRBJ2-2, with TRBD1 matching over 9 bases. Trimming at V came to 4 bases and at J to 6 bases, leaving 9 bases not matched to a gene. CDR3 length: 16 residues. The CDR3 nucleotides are TGTGCCAGCAGTTCCACAGGGGGCGCATCACCCGGGGAGCTGTTTTTT. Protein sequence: CASSSTGGASPGELFF.

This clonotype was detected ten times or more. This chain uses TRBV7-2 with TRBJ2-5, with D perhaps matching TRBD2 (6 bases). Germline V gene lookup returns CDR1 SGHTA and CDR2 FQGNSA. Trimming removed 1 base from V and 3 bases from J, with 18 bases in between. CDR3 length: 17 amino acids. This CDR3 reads CASSLEGRLDIKETQYF. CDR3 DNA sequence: TGTGCCAGCAGCTTAGAGGGGAGACTAGACATAAAAGAGACCCAGTACTTC.

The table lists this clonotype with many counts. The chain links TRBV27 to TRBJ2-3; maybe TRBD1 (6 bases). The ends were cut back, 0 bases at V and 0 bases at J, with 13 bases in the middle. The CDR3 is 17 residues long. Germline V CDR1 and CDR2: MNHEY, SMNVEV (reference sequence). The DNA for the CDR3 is TGTGCCAGCAGTTTATCGATAAAGGGGGATAGCACAGATACGCAGTATTTT. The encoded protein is CASSLSIKGDSTDTQYF.

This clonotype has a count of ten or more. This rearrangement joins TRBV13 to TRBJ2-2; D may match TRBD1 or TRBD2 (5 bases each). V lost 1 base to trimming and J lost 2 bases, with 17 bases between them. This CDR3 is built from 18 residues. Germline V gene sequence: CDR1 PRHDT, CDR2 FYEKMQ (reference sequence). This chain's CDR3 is CASSLDRLGETNTGELFF. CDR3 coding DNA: TGTGCCAGCAGCTTAGACCGCCTGGGGGAGACAAACACCGGGGAGCTGTTTTTT.

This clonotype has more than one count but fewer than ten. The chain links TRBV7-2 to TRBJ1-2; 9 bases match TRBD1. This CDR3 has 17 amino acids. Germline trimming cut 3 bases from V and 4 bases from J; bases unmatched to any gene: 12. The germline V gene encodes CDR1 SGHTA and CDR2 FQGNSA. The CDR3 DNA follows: TGTGCCAGCAGCTTCATACAGGGGGCGCCTATAGGCTATGGCTACACCTTC. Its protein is CASSFIQGAPIGYGYTF.

The CDR3 loop reads CASSLLTGWNSPLHF. CDR3 bases: TGTGCCAGCAGTCTCCTAACAGGGTGGAATTCACCCCTCCACTTT. V gene TRBV6-2 or TRBV6-3 combines with J gene TRBJ1-6; possibly TRBD1 for D (6 bases). The ends were cut back, 5 bases at V and 7 bases at J, with 15 bases in the middle. Germline-derived CDR1 and CDR2 are MNHEY and SVGEGT. The CDR3 spans 15 residues.

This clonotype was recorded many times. The CDR3 loop reads CASSQPGPGYEQYF. CDR3 in DNA: TGCGCCAGCAGCCAGCCGGGACCGGGCTACGAGCAGTACTTC. V usage is TRBV4-1 and J usage is TRBJ2-7, with D tentatively TRBD1 or TRBD2 (5 bases each). V was pared by 3 bases and J by 3 bases, with 12 bases between. This CDR3 contains 14 residues. Germline-derived CDR1 and CDR2 are MGHRA and YSYEKL.

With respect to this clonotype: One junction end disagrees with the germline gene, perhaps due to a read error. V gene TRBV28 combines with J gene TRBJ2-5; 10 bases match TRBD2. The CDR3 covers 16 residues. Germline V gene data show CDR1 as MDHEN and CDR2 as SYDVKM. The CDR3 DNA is TGTGCCAGCAGTTTACGGCTAGCGGGAGTCGGAGAGGCCCAGTACTTC. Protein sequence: CASSLRLAGVGEAQYF.

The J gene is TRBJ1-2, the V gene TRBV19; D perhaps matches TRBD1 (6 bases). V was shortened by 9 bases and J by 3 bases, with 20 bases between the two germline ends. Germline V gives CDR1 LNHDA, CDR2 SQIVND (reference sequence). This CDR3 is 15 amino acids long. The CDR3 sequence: CASRWWAGDDYGYTF. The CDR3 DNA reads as TGTGCCAGCCGATGGTGGGCAGGGGATGACTATGGCTACACCTTC. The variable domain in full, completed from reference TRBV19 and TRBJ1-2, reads DGGITQSPKYLFRKEGQNVTLSCEQNLNHDAMYWYRQDPGQGLRLIYYSQIVNDFQKGDIAEGYSVSREKKESFPLTVTSAQKNPTAFYLCASRWWAGDDYGYTFGSGTRLTVV.

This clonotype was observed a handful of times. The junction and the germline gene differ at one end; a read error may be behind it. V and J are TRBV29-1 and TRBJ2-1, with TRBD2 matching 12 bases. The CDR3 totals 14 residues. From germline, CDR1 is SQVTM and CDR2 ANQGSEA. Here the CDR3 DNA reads TGCAGCGTAGAAGAGACTAGCGGGAGCGATGAGCAGTTCTTC. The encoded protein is CSVEETSGSDEQFF.

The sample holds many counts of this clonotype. CDR3 loop: CASSFPGTRAEETQYF. In nucleotides, the CDR3 is TGTGCCAGCAGCTTTCCCGGGACTAGGGCCGAAGAGACCCAGTACTTC. This chain joins TRBV7-9 and TRBJ2-5, with 8 nucleotides matching TRBD2. V lost 3 bases and J lost 3; bases outside the gene matches: 9. There are 16 residues in the CDR3. CDR1 SEHNR and CDR2 FQNEAQ come from the germline V gene (reference sequence). The whole variable domain, remainder taken from reference TRBV7-9 and TRBJ2-5, is DTGVSQNPRHKITKRGQNVTFRCDPISEHNRLYWYRQTLGQGPEFLTYFQNEAQLEKSRLLSDRFSAERPKGSFSTLEIQRTEQGDSAMYLCASSFPGTRAEETQYFGPGTRLLVL.

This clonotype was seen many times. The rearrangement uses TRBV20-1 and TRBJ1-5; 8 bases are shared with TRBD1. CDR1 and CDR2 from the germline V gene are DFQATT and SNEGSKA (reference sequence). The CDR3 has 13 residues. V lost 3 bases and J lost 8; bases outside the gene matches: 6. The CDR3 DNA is TGCAGTGCTAGGACAGGGGATGGGAAGCCCCAGCATTTT. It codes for CSARTGDGKPQHF.

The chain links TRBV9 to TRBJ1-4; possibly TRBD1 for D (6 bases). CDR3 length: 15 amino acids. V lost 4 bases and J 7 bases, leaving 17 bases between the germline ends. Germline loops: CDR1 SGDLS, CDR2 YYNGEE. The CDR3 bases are TGTGCCAGCAGCCCCACAGGGTCTATAGGTGAAAAACTGTTTTTT. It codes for CASSPTGSIGEKLFF.

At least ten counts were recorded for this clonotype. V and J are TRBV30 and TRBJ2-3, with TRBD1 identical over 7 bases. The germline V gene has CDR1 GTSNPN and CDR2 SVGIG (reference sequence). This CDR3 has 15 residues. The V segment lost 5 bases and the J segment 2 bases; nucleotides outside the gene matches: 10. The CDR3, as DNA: TGTGCCTGGGACTCGACAGGGACCTACACAGATACGCAGTATTTT. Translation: CAWDSTGTYTDTQYF.

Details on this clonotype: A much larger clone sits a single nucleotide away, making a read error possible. The CDR3 sequence is CASSYSISQGNRPQHF. CDR3 sequence (DNA): TGTGCCAGCAGTTACTCGATTTCGCAGGGCAATCGGCCCCAGCATTTT. The V and J genes are TRBV6-2 or TRBV6-3 and TRBJ1-5; the D gene is possibly TRBD1 (5 bases). The CDR3 is made up of 16 amino acids. Per germline, CDR1 MNHEY and CDR2 SVGEGT.